One T cell receptor (beta chain) is described in this entry. Per the study methods: Amplification of reference gene primers was used by the study to estimate nucleated cell counts. Method: immunoSEQ multiplex PCR; TCRdb's copy keeps in-frame clones and lacks some. V, J and clone size reflect that table, while D and trimming were determined from the DNA. The data show about 150,000 clones, just under 85% seen once. The sample originates from a study of blood T cell repertoires in COVID-19. In the study overall: Sites in the United States, Italy and Spain provided acute and convalescent COVID-19 samples. PBMCs, B-cell-depleted T cells, or T cells were the source of the cDNA or gDNA that made up the material.

This TCR was sampled from a woman of 80 years or more with acute or convalescent COVID-19. Sequenced: peripheral blood.

The CDR3 loop is CASRTQGRPGWEQYF. CDR3 nucleotide sequence: TGTGCCAGCAGGACACAGGGCAGGCCAGGGTGGGAGCAGTACTTC. The chain combines TRBV27 with TRBJ2-7; D may be TRBD1 (6 bases). Germline V CDR1 and CDR2: MNHEY, SMNVEV (reference sequence). This CDR3 is 15 amino acids long. V was pared by 6 bases and J by 7 bases, with 22 bases between.